The 30 T cell receptor beta chains given below trace back to one sample, sequenced in a study of shared clonotypes between healthy human individuals. The table came from immunoSEQ multiplex PCR; TCRdb's copy has only in-frame clones and leaves some out. Among roughly 320,000 clones listed, more than 75% were seen once. Sequenced sample: memory CD8+ T cells sorted from blood. As for subset: CD45RO+ cells pooled with CCR7-negative TemRA cells. These receptors came from a man younger than 35 in good health.

The chain couples TRBV5-1 to TRBJ1-2; TRBD1 matches 9 bases. V was pared by 1 base and J by 3 bases, with 10 bases of the junction left unmatched. The CDR3 has 17 residues. CDR1 is SGHRS, CDR2 YFSETQ, per germline. The CDR3 region is CASSLQTGGRGYYGYTF. In nucleotides, the CDR3 is TGCGCCAGCAGCTTGCAGACAGGGGGGAGAGGATACTATGGCTACACCTTC.

The genes are TRBV7-9 and TRBJ2-3; tentative D call: TRBD2 (6 bases). Germline loops: CDR1 SEHNR, CDR2 FQNEAQ (reference sequence). CDR3 length: 15 amino acids. Between the trimmed V and J ends, which lost 0 bases and 2 bases, there was a span of 9 bases. The CDR3 coding sequence is TGTGCCAGCAGCTTAGCGCGGGATCTCACAGATACGCAGTATTTT. It encodes CASSLARDLTDTQYF.

V gene TRBV4-1 combines with J gene TRBJ1-2; the D is unclear. Between the trimmed V and J ends, which lost 0 bases and 4 bases, there was a span of 6 bases. The V gene's germline CDR1 is MGHRA and CDR2 YSYEKL. The CDR3 length is 13 residues. CDR3 residues: CASSQDDTYGYTF. CDR3 coding DNA: TGCGCCAGCAGCCAAGATGACACCTATGGCTACACCTTC.

The chain has TRBV11-2 and TRBJ1-1; a possible D gene is TRBD1 (5 bases). The CDR3 runs to 12 residues. Germline V gene lookup returns CDR1 SGHAT and CDR2 FQNNGV. V gave up 3 bases and J gave up 7 bases, with 9 bases separating them. The CDR3 region has the DNA TGTGCCAGCAGCTTCGAGGGGTTTGAAGCTTTCTTT. Its translation is CASSFEGFEAFF.

This chain connects TRBV4-3 to TRBJ1-4, with D perhaps TRBD1 (5 bases). Germline V gives CDR1 LGHNA, CDR2 YSLEER. The V gene lost 0 bases and the J gene lost 7 bases, with 15 bases spanning the gap. This CDR3 spans 16 amino acids. The CDR3 bases are TGCGCCAGCAGCCAAGAAGGGGCGGGGGATCCTGAAAAACTGTTTTTT. Residues: CASSQEGAGDPEKLFF.

Written as DNA, the CDR3 is TGTGCCAGCAGTCCCGGGCCTCGCGGTAATGAAAAACTGTTTTTT. It is translated as CASSPGPRGNEKLFF. This chain joins TRBV27 and TRBJ1-4; D remains ambiguous. Germline loops: CDR1 MNHEY, CDR2 SMNVEV (reference sequence). V was shortened by 5 bases and J by 4 bases, with 14 bases between the two germline ends. The CDR3 extends over 15 amino acids.

The chain recombines TRBV4-1 with TRBJ2-5; D ambiguous. Trimming took 1 base from V and 3 from J, leaving 9 bases between them. CDR1 is MGHRA and CDR2 is YSYEKL in the germline V gene. This CDR3 is 14 amino acids long. This CDR3 is CASSQVGVEETQYF. Written as DNA, the CDR3 is TGCGCCAGCAGCCAAGTTGGGGTTGAAGAGACCCAGTACTTC.

V gene TRBV7-9 combines with J gene TRBJ2-5; D not certain. The germline V gene has CDR1 SEHNR and CDR2 FQNEAQ (reference sequence). V lost 5 bases and J lost 0, with 7 bases in between. The CDR3 is 13 residues long. The DNA of the CDR3 is TGTGCCAGCAGCAAGAGGTACCAAGAGACCCAGTACTTC. Translating it yields CASSKRYQETQYF.

This clone was seen once. The J gene is TRBJ1-2, the V gene TRBV13; D unresolved. The ends were cut back, 0 bases at V and 8 bases at J, with 13 bases in the middle. Germline CDR1 is PRHDT and CDR2 is FYEKMQ (reference sequence). This CDR3 has 14 amino acids. The chain's CDR3 is CASSLGPDARGYTF. Written as DNA, the CDR3 is TGTGCCAGCAGCTTAGGCCCGGATGCGAGGGGCTACACCTTC.

This rearrangement joins TRBV9 to TRBJ1-6; maybe TRBD1 (6 bases). This CDR3 comprises 14 residues. Germline V CDR1 and CDR2: SGDLS, YYNGEE. Trimming removed 2 bases from V and 10 bases from J, with 13 bases in between. CDR3 loop: CASSVSGAGSPLHF. Here the CDR3 DNA reads TGTGCCAGCAGCGTCTCAGGGGCAGGGTCACCCCTCCACTTT.

V and J are TRBV2 and TRBJ2-3, with 11 bases identical to TRBD2. CDR1 is SNHLY and CDR2 is FYNNEI in the germline V gene. The CDR3 covers 15 residues. Trimming cost V 4 bases and J 4 bases; bases outside gene matches: 4. The CDR3 here is CASSAPSGGSDTQYF. As DNA, the CDR3 is TGTGCCAGCAGTGCCCCTAGCGGGGGGTCAGATACGCAGTATTTT.

The CDR3 DNA sequence: TGCGCCAGCAGCCAGGGATCAGGGGTACGTTACGAGCAGTACTTC. Protein product: CASSQGSGVRYEQYF. The chain links TRBV5-1 to TRBJ2-7; D is possibly TRBD1 (6 bases). This CDR3 comprises 15 residues. V was clipped by 4 bases and J by 4 bases, with 18 bases between them. In germline, CDR1 is SGHRS, CDR2 YFSETQ.

The V call is TRBV6-5, the J call TRBJ2-2; 8 bases are a match to TRBD1. Looked up from germline, CDR1 is MNHEY and CDR2 is SVGAGI. Unmatched junction bases numbered 2, after V lost 5 bases and J lost 6 bases. This CDR3 has 13 amino acids. In nucleotides, the CDR3 is TGTGCCAGCAGTCTGACAGGGGCCGGGGAGCTGTTTTTT. It codes for CASSLTGAGELFF.

CDR3 residues: CASSFRGAPDTQYF. CDR3 coding DNA: TGTGCCAGCAGCTTCAGGGGGGCCCCAGATACGCAGTATTTT. The chain uses TRBV7-9 and TRBJ2-3, with D perhaps matching TRBD1 (7 bases). Germline values: CDR1 SEHNR, CDR2 FQNEAQ (reference sequence). There are 14 residues in the CDR3. V lost 3 bases and J 4 bases, leaving 11 bases between the germline ends.

The chain couples TRBV7-9 to TRBJ2-1, with D uncertain. The CDR3 extends over 14 amino acids. Germline assignment: CDR1 SEHNR and CDR2 FQNEAQ (reference sequence). Trimming left V 8 bases short and J 4 bases short, with 15 bases between. This chain's CDR3 is CASSRVLLYNEQFF. The CDR3 region has the DNA TGTGCCAGCTCCCGCGTCCTACTATACAATGAGCAGTTCTTC.

The chain employs TRBV5-6 and TRBJ2-5; D may be TRBD1 or TRBD2 (5 bases each). V was pared by 0 bases and J by 3 bases, with 6 bases between. Germline V gives CDR1 SGHDT, CDR2 YYEEEE. CDR3 length: 13 amino acids. CDR3 bases: TGTGCCAGCAGCTTGGGAGGGGAAGAGACCCAGTACTTC. This translates into CASSLGGEETQYF.

The rearrangement joins TRBV7-3 to TRBJ2-7; D not certain. The V end was cut by 1 base, the J end by 1 base, with 11 bases between. Germline loops: CDR1 SGHTA, CDR2 FQGTGA. CDR3 length: 15 amino acids. This CDR3 is CASSLSRFGSYEQYF. The CDR3 DNA reads TGTGCCAGCAGCTTAAGCAGGTTTGGTTCCTACGAGCAGTACTTC.

The chain recombines TRBV2 with TRBJ2-7; 7 nucleotides align to TRBD1. Germline CDR1 is SNHLY and CDR2 is FYNNEI. The CDR3 consists of 18 residues. The trim removed 0 bases at V and 3 bases at J, leaving 14 bases unmatched. The CDR3 DNA reads as TGTGCCAGCAGTGAAGCGCCTCGAAGGACAGGTCGAGACTACGAGCAGTACTTC. Protein sequence: CASSEAPRRTGRDYEQYF.

J is TRBJ2-5 and V is TRBV7-9; perhaps TRBD1 as D (7 bases). The CDR3 is 15 residues long. CDR1 is SEHNR, CDR2 FQNEAQ, per germline (reference sequence). With 1 base removed from V and 1 base from J, the gap between germline ends came to 10 bases. CDR3 protein: CASSLVQGGQETQYF. The CDR3 nucleotides read TGTGCCAGCAGCTTAGTTCAGGGGGGCCAAGAGACCCAGTACTTC.

This clone came up once. The rearrangement joins TRBV15 to TRBJ2-7; 9 bases are a match to TRBD1. CDR1 is LNHNV and CDR2 is YYDKDF in the germline V gene (reference sequence). CDR3 length: 16 residues. With 2 bases clipped from V and 3 bases from J, the junction kept 8 bases outside the gene matches. CDR3 bases: TGTGCCACCAGCAGAACTAAGGGACAGGGCAACTACGAGCAGTACTTC. Encoded protein: CATSRTKGQGNYEQYF.

This clone was detected only a few times. The chain combines TRBV7-9 with TRBJ2-3; no clear D. CDR1 is SEHNR and CDR2 is FQNEAQ in the germline V gene (reference sequence). The CDR3 extends over 12 amino acids. The V end was cut by 7 bases, the J end by 0 bases, with 5 bases between. CDR3 nucleotide sequence: TGTGCCAGCACAGGAAGCACAGATACGCAGTATTTT. It specifies CASTGSTDTQYF.

V gene TRBV29-1 combines with J gene TRBJ2-4, with TRBD2 as a possible D gene (5 bases). With 7 bases removed from V and 3 bases from J, the gap between germline ends came to 22 bases. This CDR3 spans 16 amino acids. Germline V lookup: CDR1 SQVTM, CDR2 ANQGSEA. CDR3: CSAAPYRGADKNIQYF. CDR3 coding DNA: TGCAGCGCGGCACCCTACCGGGGAGCGGACAAAAACATTCAGTACTTC.

This rearrangement joins TRBV6-6 to TRBJ2-5; tentative D call: TRBD2 (6 bases). Germline V gene sequence: CDR1 MNHNY, CDR2 SVGAGI (reference sequence). V lost 2 bases, J lost 1 base, and 8 bases lay in between. The CDR3 has 14 amino acids. This CDR3 reads CASSYGGGQETQYF. CDR3 bases: TGTGCCAGCAGTTACGGGGGAGGCCAAGAGACCCAGTACTTC.

The V gene is TRBV7-9, the J gene TRBJ2-7; weak D call: TRBD1 (6 bases). The ends were cut back, 4 bases at V and 2 bases at J, with 12 bases in the middle. The CDR3 contains 14 residues. Germline V gene lookup returns CDR1 SEHNR and CDR2 FQNEAQ (reference sequence). This CDR3 reads CASSSDRIPYEQYF. CDR3 DNA sequence: TGTGCCAGCAGCTCCGACAGGATCCCCTACGAGCAGTACTTC.

The sample holds one count of this clone. The chain recombines TRBV27 with TRBJ2-7; D may correspond to TRBD1 or TRBD2 (6 bases each). CDR1 MNHEY and CDR2 SMNVEV come from the germline V gene (reference sequence). This CDR3 has 16 residues. V was trimmed by 7 bases and J by 4 bases, leaving 23 bases between them. The CDR3 nucleotides are TGTGCCAGCACCCCTGGGGTAGGGGGACTTTCATACGAGCAGTACTTC. This codes for CASTPGVGGLSYEQYF.

The chain uses TRBV1 and TRBJ1-4. TRBV1 is labeled a pseudogene. This CDR3 region has 15 residues. The CDR3 DNA follows: TGCACCAGCAGCCAAGAGGAAGGTACTAATGAAAAACTGTTTTTT. As protein: CTSSQEEGTNEKLFF.

V and J are TRBV5-4 and TRBJ2-1; possibly TRBD1 for D (5 bases). Germline V gives CDR1 SGHNT, CDR2 YYREEE (reference sequence). The CDR3 runs 16 residues. Trimming stripped 0 bases from V and 0 bases from J, with 10 bases between. For the CDR3, the DNA is TGTGCCAGCAGCTTGGGGGGCACCCCCTCCTACAATGAGCAGTTCTTC. Translated, it gives CASSLGGTPSYNEQFF.

The chain links TRBV28 to TRBJ2-5, with D possibly being TRBD1 (5 bases). Between the trimmed V and J ends, which lost 6 bases and 5 bases, there was a span of 19 bases. Germline V gene lookup returns CDR1 MDHEN and CDR2 SYDVKM. CDR3 length: 15 amino acids. The CDR3 nucleotides are TGTGCCAGCAGCGAATCTGGACAAAGTAAGGAGACCCAGTACTTC. This translates into CASSESGQSKETQYF.

The rearrangement links TRBV27 to TRBJ1-6, with 7 bases fitting TRBD1. The CDR3 spans 13 residues. V shed 9 bases, J shed 8 bases, and the junction held 7 bases outside the gene matches. Germline-derived CDR1 and CDR2 are MNHEY and SMNVEV (reference sequence). CDR3: CASWGTGDSPLHF. The CDR3 DNA reads TGTGCCAGTTGGGGAACAGGGGATTCACCCCTCCACTTT.

The genes are TRBV19 and TRBJ1-2; 7 bases align to TRBD1. The junction had 9 bases not matched to a gene; V was cut back by 7 bases and J by 1 base. The CDR3 spans 15 residues. Germline V lookup: CDR1 LNHDA, CDR2 SQIVND (reference sequence). The CDR3 here is CASIGVGGYNYGYTF. In DNA form, the CDR3 reads TGTGCCAGTATCGGAGTAGGGGGCTATAACTATGGCTACACCTTC. The whole variable domain, filled in from reference TRBV19 and TRBJ1-2, reads DGGITQSPKYLFRKEGQNVTLSCEQNLNHDAMYWYRQDPGQGLRLIYYSQIVNDFQKGDIAEGYSVSREKKESFPLTVTSAQKNPTAFYLCASIGVGGYNYGYTFGSGTRLTVV.